These 22 T cell receptor beta chains were sequenced from one sample in a study of blood T cells in healthy people across ages. Next came a second PCR, run for about 6 to 12 cycles, which used a sample-barcoded 5' primer along with a J-beta primer mix. From the 5' RACE reads, TCRdb called clonotypes with MiXCR, one entry per CDR3 protein. The sample carries about 1.8 million distinct CDR3 sequences, roughly 49% recorded once. The sample was blood. All receptors derive from a woman in her forties in good health.

The chain recombines TRBV7-3 with TRBJ2-1; 7 nucleotides line up with TRBD2. Germline V gene sequence: CDR1 SGHTA, CDR2 FQGTGA. V lost 5 bases to trimming and J lost 3 bases; unmatched junction nucleotides: 7. This CDR3 region has 15 residues. In DNA form, the CDR3 reads TGTGCCAGCAGCATCGCTAGCGGTGGCTACAATGAGCAGTTCTTC. Translation gives CASSIASGGYNEQFF.

The V and J genes are TRBV10-3 and TRBJ1-5, with TRBD1 as a possible D gene (6 bases). Per germline, CDR1 ENHRY and CDR2 SYGVKD. Trimming removed 6 bases from V and 6 bases from J, with 12 bases in between. This CDR3 contains 13 residues. The DNA of the CDR3 is TGTGCCATCAGCGAAACAGGGATTCAGCCCCAGCATTTT. Amino acid sequence: CAISETGIQPQHF.

The rearrangement joins TRBV9 to TRBJ2-3; 7 bases agree with TRBD2. This CDR3 contains 14 residues. J was trimmed by 2 bases and V by 5 bases; bases with no gene match: 5. Germline V gene lookup returns CDR1 SGDLS and CDR2 YYNGEE. DNA for the CDR3: TGTGCCAGCAGTACGGGGGGTCCCACAGATACGCAGTATTTT. This encodes CASSTGGPTDTQYF.

In DNA form, the CDR3 reads TGTGCCAGCAGTGACTCCATAGCCAAAAACATTCAGTACTTC. Its translation: CASSDSIAKNIQYF. The chain has TRBV27 and TRBJ2-4, with unresolved D. Trimming shortened V by 5 bases and J by 0 bases, and 8 bases separated the two germline ends. This CDR3 spans 14 amino acids. Germline lookup yields CDR1 MNHEY and CDR2 SMNVEV (reference sequence).

This clonotype was observed a handful of times. The chain joins TRBV29-1 to TRBJ2-7; either TRBD1 or TRBD2 may fit D (7 bases each). The CDR3 has 13 amino acids. Trimming shortened V by 5 bases and J by 5 bases, and 16 bases separated the two germline ends. Germline loops: CDR1 SQVTM, CDR2 ANQGSEA. The CDR3 DNA reads as TGCAGCGTTTCAGGGGGGGGCCTTGACGAGCAGTACTTC. This translates into CSVSGGGLDEQYF.

This chain links TRBV4-3 with TRBJ2-1; D is possibly TRBD2 (5 bases). The CDR3 is made up of 15 amino acids. In germline, CDR1 is LGHNA, CDR2 YSLEER. The V end lost 6 bases, the J end lost 0 bases, and 12 bases lay between the germline ends. CDR3 residues: CASSYGLSSYNEQFF. DNA of the CDR3: TGCGCCAGCAGTTACGGACTTAGCTCCTACAATGAGCAGTTCTTC.

In its sample, this clonotype was seen a few times. The V gene is TRBV12-3 or TRBV12-4, the J gene TRBJ2-5; 10 positions match TRBD2. CDR3 length: 15 residues. V shed 5 bases, J shed 4 bases, and the junction held 7 bases outside the gene matches. CDR3 sequence (DNA): TGTGCCAGCAGTCGTCCAACTAGCGGGGCAGAGACCCAGTACTTC. This gives the protein CASSRPTSGAETQYF.

The V and J genes are TRBV4-3 and TRBJ1-6, with 8 positions matching TRBD1. The germline V gene encodes CDR1 LGHNA and CDR2 YSLEER. This CDR3 has 16 amino acids. V was pared by 3 bases and J by 10 bases, with 11 bases of the junction left unmatched. CDR3 amino acids: CASSHGRGQGGSPLHF. The DNA of the CDR3 is TGCGCCAGCAGCCACGGACGAGGACAGGGTGGCTCACCCCTCCACTTT.

V gene TRBV15 combines with J gene TRBJ2-3; TRBD2 matches at 9 bases. V was pared by 3 bases and J by 2 bases, with 6 bases of the junction left unmatched. This CDR3 region has 16 residues. Germline CDR1 reads LNHNV; CDR2 reads YYDKDF (reference sequence). CDR3 region: CATSRKPSGDTDTQYF. CDR3 DNA sequence: TGTGCCACCAGCAGGAAACCTAGCGGGGACACAGATACGCAGTATTTT.

This chain connects TRBV27 to TRBJ1-2, with D tentatively TRBD1 (6 bases). CDR3 length: 15 residues. Trimming left V 5 bases short and J 6 bases short, with 19 bases between. The germline gives CDR1 MNHEY, CDR2 SMNVEV (reference sequence). The CDR3 is CASSDGGGLLDGYTF. The CDR3 region has the DNA TGTGCCAGCAGTGACGGGGGGGGCCTCCTCGATGGCTACACCTTC.

The chain uses TRBV6-5 and TRBJ1-2; D remains unclear. V lost 2 bases and J lost 4, with 8 bases in between. The CDR3 is 13 amino acids. CDR1 MNHEY and CDR2 SVGAGI come from the germline V gene. CDR3 sequence reads: CASSYRQTYGYTF. For the CDR3, the DNA is TGTGCCAGCAGTTACAGGCAGACCTATGGCTACACCTTC.

The chain joins TRBV7-2 to TRBJ1-2, with no clear D. Trimming removed 1 base from V and 8 bases from J, with 11 bases in between. The CDR3 covers 13 residues. CDR1 and CDR2 from the germline V gene are SGHTA and FQGNSA. CDR3 amino acids: CASSLGWTEGYTF. The CDR3 nucleotides are TGTGCCAGCAGCTTAGGTTGGACCGAGGGCTACACCTTC.

Comments on this clonotype: A much larger clone lies a single base off, so this may be a read error. The V call is TRBV12-3 or TRBV12-4, the J call TRBJ2-1; D remains ambiguous. CDR3 length: 13 residues. Trimming shortened V by 5 bases and J by 6 bases, and 11 bases separated the two germline ends. The CDR3 nucleotides are TGTGCCAGCAGTCCGTTCGTCGGCAATGAGCAGTTCTTC. This codes for CASSPFVGNEQFF.

In DNA, the CDR3 is TGCGCCAGCAGCCAAGGGTACAGCTTGTCCTACAATGAGCAGTTCTTC. Residues: CASSQGYSLSYNEQFF. The rearrangement uses TRBV4-3 and TRBJ2-1; D uncertain. Germline CDR1 is LGHNA and CDR2 is YSLEER. Trimming cost V 1 base and J 1 base, with 11 bases left between them. This CDR3 contains 16 residues.

There are a few counts of this clonotype. This sequence joins TRBV28 and TRBJ2-7; 10 nucleotides align to TRBD1. Germline lookup yields CDR1 MDHEN and CDR2 SYDVKM. There are 15 residues in the CDR3. The ends lost 6 bases at V and 3 bases at J; junction bases unmatched: 8. The chain's CDR3 is CASRVHGTGVYEQYF. DNA for the CDR3: TGTGCCAGCAGGGTACACGGGACAGGGGTCTACGAGCAGTACTTC.

This clonotype was seen more than once but under ten times. CDR3 region: CASSLALGPGEKLFF. Written as DNA, the CDR3 is TGTGCCAGCAGCTTAGCGCTAGGACCAGGCGAAAAACTGTTTTTT. The chain joins TRBV7-2 to TRBJ1-4; D ambiguous. V shed 0 bases and J shed 8 bases, with 13 bases lying between them. Germline V gene lookup returns CDR1 SGHTA and CDR2 FQGNSA. The CDR3 has 15 amino acids.

This clonotype has ten or more counts. V usage is TRBV5-1 and J usage is TRBJ2-5; 8 bases map to TRBD1. The length of the CDR3 is 14 residues. Losses at the gene ends were 4 bases for V and 1 base for J; bases not matched to a gene: 3. Germline assignment: CDR1 SGHRS and CDR2 YFSETQ. CDR3 sequence reads: CASSTGTGQETQYF. CDR3 nucleotide sequence: TGCGCCAGCAGCACCGGGACAGGCCAAGAGACCCAGTACTTC.

This chain links TRBV5-1 with TRBJ1-2; possibly TRBD1 for D (5 bases). The V end was cut by 4 bases, the J end by 2 bases, with 12 bases between. Germline values: CDR1 SGHRS, CDR2 YFSETQ. The CDR3 has 14 amino acids. This chain's CDR3 is CASSRGTDNYGYTF. DNA for the CDR3: TGCGCCAGCAGCCGAGGGACGGACAACTATGGCTACACCTTC.

This chain connects TRBV6-2 or TRBV6-3 to TRBJ1-2; TRBD1 matches 8 bases. Germline V gene sequence: CDR1 MNHEY, CDR2 SVGEGT. The CDR3 has 16 residues. Trimming took 5 bases from V and 2 from J; bases not matched to a gene: 10. The DNA of the CDR3 is TGTGCCAGCAGTACCACCGGACAGGGTTGGAACTATGGCTACACCTTC. Protein sequence: CASSTTGQGWNYGYTF.

The chain has TRBV3-1 and TRBJ2-1; 11 positions match TRBD2. With 7 bases clipped from V and 5 bases from J, the junction kept 1 base outside the gene matches. The CDR3 is 13 amino acids. Germline CDR1 LGHDT, CDR2 YNNKEL (reference sequence). CDR3 protein: CASISGGDNEQFF. The CDR3 nucleotides read TGTGCCAGCATTAGCGGGGGGGACAATGAGCAGTTCTTC.

This sequence joins TRBV12-3 or TRBV12-4 and TRBJ1-2; weak D call: TRBD1 (6 bases). Trimming shortened V by 6 bases and J by 8 bases, and 16 bases separated the two germline ends. The CDR3 loop spans 13 amino acids. This chain's CDR3 is CASSPDRSWGYTF. For the CDR3, the DNA is TGTGCCAGCAGCCCCGACAGGTCGTGGGGCTACACCTTC.

The table lists this clonotype with a few counts. The chain joins TRBV28 to TRBJ2-1, with TRBD2 matching over 13 bases. Trimming took 7 bases from V and 9 from J; bases not matched to a gene: 9. The germline CDR1 and CDR2 sequences are MDHEN and SYDVKM. The CDR3 contains 15 residues. This CDR3 reads CASNNPGLAGSEQFF. For the CDR3, the DNA is TGTGCCAGCAATAACCCGGGACTAGCGGGGAGTGAGCAGTTCTTC.